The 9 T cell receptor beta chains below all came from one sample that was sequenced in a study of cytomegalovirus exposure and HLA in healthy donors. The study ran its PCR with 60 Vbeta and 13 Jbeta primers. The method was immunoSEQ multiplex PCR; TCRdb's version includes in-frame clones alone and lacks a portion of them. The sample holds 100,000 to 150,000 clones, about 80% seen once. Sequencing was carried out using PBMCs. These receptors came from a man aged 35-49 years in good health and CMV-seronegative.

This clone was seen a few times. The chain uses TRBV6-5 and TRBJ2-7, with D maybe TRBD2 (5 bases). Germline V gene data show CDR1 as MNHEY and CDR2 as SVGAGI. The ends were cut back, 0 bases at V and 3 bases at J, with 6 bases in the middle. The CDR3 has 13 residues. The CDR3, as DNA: TGTGCCAGCAGTTACTCCGGGGTCTACGAGCAGTACTTC. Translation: CASSYSGVYEQYF.

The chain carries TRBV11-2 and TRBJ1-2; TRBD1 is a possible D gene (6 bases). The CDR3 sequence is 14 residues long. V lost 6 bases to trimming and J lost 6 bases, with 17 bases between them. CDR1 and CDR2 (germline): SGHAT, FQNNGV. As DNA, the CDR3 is TGTGCCAGCAGTGGAATCAGGGGAAGGCATGGCTACACCTTC. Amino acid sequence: CASSGIRGRHGYTF.

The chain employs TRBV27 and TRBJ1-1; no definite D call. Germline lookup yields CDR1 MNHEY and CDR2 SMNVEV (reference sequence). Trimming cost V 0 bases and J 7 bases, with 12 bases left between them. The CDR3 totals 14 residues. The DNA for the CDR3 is TGTGCCAGCAGTTTATCGGGCGGGCAGTTTGAAGCTTTCTTT. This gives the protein CASSLSGGQFEAFF.

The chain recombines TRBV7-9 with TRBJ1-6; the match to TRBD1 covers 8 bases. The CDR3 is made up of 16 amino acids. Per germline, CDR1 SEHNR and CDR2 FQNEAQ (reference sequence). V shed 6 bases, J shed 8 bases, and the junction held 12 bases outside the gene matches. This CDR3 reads CASRTQGVGSDSPLHF. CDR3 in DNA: TGTGCCAGCAGGACACAGGGGGTTGGCTCGGATTCACCCCTCCACTTT.

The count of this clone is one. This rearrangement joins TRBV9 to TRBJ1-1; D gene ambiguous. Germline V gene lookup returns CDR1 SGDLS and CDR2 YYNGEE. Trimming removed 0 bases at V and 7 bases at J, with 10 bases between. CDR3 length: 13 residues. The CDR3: CASSVAPSLEAFF. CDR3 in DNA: TGTGCCAGCAGCGTAGCCCCCAGTCTTGAAGCTTTCTTT.

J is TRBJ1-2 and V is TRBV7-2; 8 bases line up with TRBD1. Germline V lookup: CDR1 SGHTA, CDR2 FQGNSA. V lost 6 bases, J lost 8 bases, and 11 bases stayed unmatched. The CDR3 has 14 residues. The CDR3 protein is CASSEAGGARGYTF. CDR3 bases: TGTGCCAGCAGTGAAGCAGGGGGCGCTCGGGGCTACACCTTC. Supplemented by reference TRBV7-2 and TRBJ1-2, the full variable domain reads GAGVSQSPSNKVTEKGKDVELRCDPISGHTALYWYRQSLGQGLEFLIYFQGNSAPDKSGLPSDRFSAERTGGSVSTLTIQRTQQEDSAVYLCASSEAGGARGYTFGSGTRLTVV.

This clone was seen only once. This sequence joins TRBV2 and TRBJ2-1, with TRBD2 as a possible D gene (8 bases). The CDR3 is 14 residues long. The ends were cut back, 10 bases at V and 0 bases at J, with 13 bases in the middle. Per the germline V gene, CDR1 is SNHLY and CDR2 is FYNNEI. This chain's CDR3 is CATRGTSSYNEQFF. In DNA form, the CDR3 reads TGTGCCACCAGGGGGACTAGCTCCTACAATGAGCAGTTCTTC. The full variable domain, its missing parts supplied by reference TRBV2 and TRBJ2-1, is EPEVTQTPSHQVTQMGQEVILRCVPISNHLYFYWYRQILGQKVEFLVSFYNNEISEKSEIFDDQFSVERPDGSNFTLKIRSTKLEDSAMYFCATRGTSSYNEQFFGPGTRLTVL.

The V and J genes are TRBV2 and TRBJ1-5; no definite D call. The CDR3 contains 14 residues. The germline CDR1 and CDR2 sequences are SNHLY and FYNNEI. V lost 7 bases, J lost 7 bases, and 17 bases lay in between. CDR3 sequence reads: CASTPLVEAQPQHF. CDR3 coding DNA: TGTGCCAGCACCCCCCTGGTGGAGGCCCAGCCCCAGCATTTT.

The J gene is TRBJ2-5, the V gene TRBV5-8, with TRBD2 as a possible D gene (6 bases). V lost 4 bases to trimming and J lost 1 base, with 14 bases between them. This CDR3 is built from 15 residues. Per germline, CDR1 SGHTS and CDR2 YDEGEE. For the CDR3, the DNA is TGTGCCAGCAGCCCCTTGGGGGGACTCCAAGAGACCCAGTACTTC. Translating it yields CASSPLGGLQETQYF. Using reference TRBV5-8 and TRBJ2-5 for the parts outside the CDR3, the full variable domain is EAGVTQSPTHLIKTRGQQATLRCSPISGHTSVYWYQQALGLGLQFLLWYDEGEERNRGNFPPRFSGRQFPNYSSELNVNALELEDSALYLCASSPLGGLQETQYFGPGTRLLVL.